This T cell receptor beta chain was sequenced in a study of T cell changes during pregnancy in multiple sclerosis. This table comes from immunoSEQ multiplex PCR, and its TCRdb copy is limited to in-frame clones, with some not included. The sample has tens of thousands of clones; just over 90% are singletons. Trimming cost V 4 bases and J 8 bases; bases outside gene matches: 14. Germline loops: CDR1 SGDLS, CDR2 YYNGEE. The CDR3 is made up of 16 amino acids. This chain uses TRBV9 with TRBJ2-1; 8 bases are a match to TRBD2. The source is a female donor with multiple sclerosis, enrolled in a pregnancy study. The source material was CD4+ T cells from peripheral blood mononuclear cells, sampled before pregnancy. The chain's CDR3 is CASSSLSGSGGHEQFF. The CDR3 DNA reads TGTGCCAGCAGCTCCCTCAGCGGGAGCGGGGGACATGAGCAGTTCTTC.